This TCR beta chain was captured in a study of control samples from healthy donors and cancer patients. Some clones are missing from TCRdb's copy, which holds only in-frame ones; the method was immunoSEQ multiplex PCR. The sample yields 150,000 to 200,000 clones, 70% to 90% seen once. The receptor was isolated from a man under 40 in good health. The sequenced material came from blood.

CDR3 sequence (DNA): TGTGCCAGCAGTGACTATGTATTTATCTACAGCAATCAGCCCCAGCATTTT. Its protein product is CASSDYVFIYSNQPQHF. The chain links TRBV6-4 to TRBJ1-5, with no clear D. The CDR3 length is 17 residues. From germline, CDR1 is MRHNA and CDR2 SNTAGT. Between the trimmed V and J ends, which lost 1 base and 1 base, there was a span of 14 bases.